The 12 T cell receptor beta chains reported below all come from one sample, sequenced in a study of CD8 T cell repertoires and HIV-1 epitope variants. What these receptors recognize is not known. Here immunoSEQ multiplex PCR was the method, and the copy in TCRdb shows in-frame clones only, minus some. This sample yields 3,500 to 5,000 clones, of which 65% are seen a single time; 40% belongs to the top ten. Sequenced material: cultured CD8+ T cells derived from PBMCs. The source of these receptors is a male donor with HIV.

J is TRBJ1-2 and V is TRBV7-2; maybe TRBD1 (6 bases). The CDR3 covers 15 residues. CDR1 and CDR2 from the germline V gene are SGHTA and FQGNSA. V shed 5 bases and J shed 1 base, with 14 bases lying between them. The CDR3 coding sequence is TGTGCCAGCAGCGAGACAGGAATACTTAACTATGGCTACACCTTC. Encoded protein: CASSETGILNYGYTF. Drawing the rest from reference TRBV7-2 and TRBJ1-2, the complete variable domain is GAGVSQSPSNKVTEKGKDVELRCDPISGHTALYWYRQSLGQGLEFLIYFQGNSAPDKSGLPSDRFSAERTGGSVSTLTIQRTQQEDSAVYLCASSETGILNYGYTFGSGTRLTVV.

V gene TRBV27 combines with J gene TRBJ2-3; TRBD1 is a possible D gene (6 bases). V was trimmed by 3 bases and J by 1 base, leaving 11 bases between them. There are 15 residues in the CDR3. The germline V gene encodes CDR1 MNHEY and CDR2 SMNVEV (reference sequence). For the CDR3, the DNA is TGTGCCAGCAGTTTTCCAGGGGATCGCACAGATACGCAGTATTTT. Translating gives CASSFPGDRTDTQYF.

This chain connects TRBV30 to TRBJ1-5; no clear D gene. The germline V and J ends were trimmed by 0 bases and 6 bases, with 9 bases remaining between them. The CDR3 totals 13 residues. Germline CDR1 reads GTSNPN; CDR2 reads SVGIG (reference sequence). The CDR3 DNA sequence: TGTGCCTGGAGTGTACGTGGTCTTCAGCCCCAGCATTTT. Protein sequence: CAWSVRGLQPQHF.

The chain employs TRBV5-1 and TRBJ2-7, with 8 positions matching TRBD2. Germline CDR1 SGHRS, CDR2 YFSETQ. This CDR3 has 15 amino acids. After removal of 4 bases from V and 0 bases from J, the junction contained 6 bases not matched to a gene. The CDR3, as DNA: TGCGCCAGCAGCCCTCTAGGGACTAGCTCCTACGAGCAGTACTTC. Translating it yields CASSPLGTSSYEQYF.

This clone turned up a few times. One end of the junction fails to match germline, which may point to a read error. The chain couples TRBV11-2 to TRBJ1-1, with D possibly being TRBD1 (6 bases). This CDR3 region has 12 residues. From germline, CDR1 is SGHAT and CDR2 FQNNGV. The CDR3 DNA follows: TGTGCCAGCAGCCCGGACAGCCAGGGAGTGATCTTT. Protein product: CASSPDSQGVIF.

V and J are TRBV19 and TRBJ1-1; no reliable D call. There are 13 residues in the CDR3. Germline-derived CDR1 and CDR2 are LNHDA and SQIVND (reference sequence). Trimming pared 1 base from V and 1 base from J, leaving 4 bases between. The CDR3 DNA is TGTGCCAGTAGTATAGGGGGGAACACTGAAGCTTTCTTT. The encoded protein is CASSIGGNTEAFF.

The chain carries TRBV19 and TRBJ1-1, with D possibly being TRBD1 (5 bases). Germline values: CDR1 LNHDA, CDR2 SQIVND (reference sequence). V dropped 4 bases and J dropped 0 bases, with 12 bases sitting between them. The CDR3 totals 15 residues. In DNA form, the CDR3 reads TGTGCCAGTAGTAATAGCGGGGGGGTGAACACTGAAGCTTTCTTT. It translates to CASSNSGGVNTEAFF.

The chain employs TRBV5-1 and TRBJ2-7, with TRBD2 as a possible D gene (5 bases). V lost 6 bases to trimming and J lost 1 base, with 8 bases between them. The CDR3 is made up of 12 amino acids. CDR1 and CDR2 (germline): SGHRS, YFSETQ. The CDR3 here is CASNSGSYEQYF. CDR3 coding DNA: TGCGCCAGCAACAGCGGTTCCTACGAGCAGTACTTC.

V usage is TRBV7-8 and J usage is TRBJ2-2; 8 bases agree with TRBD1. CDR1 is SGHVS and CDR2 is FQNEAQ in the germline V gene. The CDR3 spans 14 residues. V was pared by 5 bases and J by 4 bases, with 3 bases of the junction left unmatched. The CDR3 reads CASSPTGATGELFF. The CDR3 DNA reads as TGTGCCAGCAGCCCGACAGGGGCCACCGGGGAGCTGTTTTTT.

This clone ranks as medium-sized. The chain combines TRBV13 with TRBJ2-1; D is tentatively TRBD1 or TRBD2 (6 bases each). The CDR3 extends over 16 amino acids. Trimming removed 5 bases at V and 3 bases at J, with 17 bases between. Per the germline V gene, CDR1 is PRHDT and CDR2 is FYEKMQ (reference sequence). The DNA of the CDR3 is TGTGCCAGCAGCCCCCTCTCTGGGGGGCTCTACAATGAGCAGTTCTTC. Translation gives CASSPLSGGLYNEQFF.

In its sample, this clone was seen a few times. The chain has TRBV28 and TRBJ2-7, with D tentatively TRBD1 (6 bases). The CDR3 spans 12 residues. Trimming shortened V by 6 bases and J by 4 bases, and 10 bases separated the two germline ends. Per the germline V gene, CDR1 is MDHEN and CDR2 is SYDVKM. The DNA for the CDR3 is TGTGCCAGCAGCCGTGGACAGTACGAGCAGTACTTC. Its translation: CASSRGQYEQYF.

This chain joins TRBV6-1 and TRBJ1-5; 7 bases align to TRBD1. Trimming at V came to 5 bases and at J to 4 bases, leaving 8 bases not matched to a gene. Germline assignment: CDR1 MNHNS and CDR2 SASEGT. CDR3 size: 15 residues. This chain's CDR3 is CASSFDRDENQPQHF. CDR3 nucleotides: TGTGCCAGCAGTTTCGACAGGGACGAGAATCAGCCCCAGCATTTT.